The clone carrying this TCR beta chain has ten or more counts. Its antigen is unknown. The sample comes from a study of T cells in Graves' hyperthyroidism and ophthalmopathy. Germline assignment: CDR1 LGHDT and CDR2 YNNKEL (reference sequence). Trimming took off 1 base at V and 6 bases at J, with 12 bases between the two ends. This CDR3 contains 15 residues. Points from the study as a whole: A model using 13 V-J features told ophthalmopathy apart from stable hyperthyroidism. Model output signaled ophthalmopathy a median roughly 6 months ahead of onset.

Uncontrolled infection, other autoimmune disease, pregnancy or lactation excluded patients. Using RNA transcripts as the source, TCR beta CDR3 regions were amplified. TCR CDR3 underwent first-round RT-PCR with the HTBI primer set. A single record per CDR3 protein comes from TCRdb applying MiXCR to the multiplex PCR reads. The sample lists 300,000 to 350,000 distinct CDR3 sequences, roughly 17% seen once, with around 35% in the top ten. The TCR was taken from a man in his thirties or forties with Graves' hyperthyroidism. This chain connects TRBV3-1 to TRBJ2-2; D assignment may be TRBD1 or TRBD2 (5 bases each). Sequenced sample: blood. The DNA of the CDR3 is TGTGCCAGCAGCCAAGTGGGGACCCTGGCCGGGGAGCTGTTTTTT. It yields the protein CASSQVGTLAGELFF.